The next 2 T cell receptor beta chains were all read from a single sample in a study of CD8 T cells in ankylosing spondylitis. TCRdb reprocessed the 5' RACE reads with MiXCR, giving one entry per CDR3 protein. The sample shows over 30,000 distinct CDR3 sequences, 15% to 20% of them seen only once. The specimen sequenced was blood. These receptors originate from a male donor with ankylosing spondylitis or in good health (not recorded which).

Points on this clonotype: The junction differs from germline at one of its ends, possibly a read error. The chain's CDR3 is CASSTTGGDGTETFF. The CDR3 region has the DNA TGTGCCAGCAGCACTACAGGGGGCGACGGCACTGAAACTTTCTTT. The chain links TRBV5-5 to TRBJ1-1, with TRBD1 identical over 9 bases. In germline, CDR1 is SGHKS, CDR2 YYEKEE (reference sequence). The CDR3 contains 15 residues.

This clonotype was detected only a few times. The chain recombines TRBV29-1 with TRBJ2-7; 9 nucleotides align to TRBD1. The CDR3 sequence is 11 residues long. Trimming removed 7 bases from V and 3 bases from J; junction bases left unmatched: 1. Looked up from germline, CDR1 is SQVTM and CDR2 is ANQGSEA. The CDR3 loop reads CSADRGYEQYF. The CDR3 DNA follows: TGCAGCGCGGACAGGGGCTACGAGCAGTACTTC.